These 5 T cell receptor beta chains came from one sample sequenced in a study of technical replicates of blood from several donors. Produced via immunoSEQ multiplex PCR; TCRdb's table is partial and in-frame only. The sample includes around 54,000 clones, 90% to 96% of them seen just once. Sequences were obtained from T cells isolated from PBMCs. The source of these receptors is a human donor in good health.

The CDR3 here is CASWDRGDNEQFF. CDR3 in DNA: TGTGCCAGTTGGGACAGGGGCGACAATGAGCAGTTCTTC. The chain recombines TRBV2 with TRBJ2-1, with TRBD1 matching 10 bases. The CDR3 runs 13 residues. Germline V CDR1 and CDR2: SNHLY, FYNNEI. Trimming took 9 bases from V and 5 from J; bases not matched to a gene: 4.

The chain links TRBV15 to TRBJ1-1; D ambiguous. V was trimmed by 5 bases and J by 7 bases, leaving 8 bases between them. The CDR3 loop spans 11 amino acids. CDR1 and CDR2 from the germline V gene are LNHNV and YYDKDF (reference sequence). CDR3 residues: CATSRGLEAFF. The CDR3 nucleotides are TGTGCCACCAGCCGCGGCCTTGAAGCTTTCTTT.

V gene TRBV29-1 combines with J gene TRBJ1-5; the D is unclear. This CDR3 comprises 15 residues. Germline CDR1 is SQVTM and CDR2 is ANQGSEA. Trimming shortened V by 7 bases and J by 0 bases, and 16 bases separated the two germline ends. DNA of the CDR3: TGCAGCGCCTCGGACGGGATTAATAGCAATCAGCCCCAGCATTTT. It is translated as CSASDGINSNQPQHF. Full variable domain (missing parts from reference TRBV29-1 and TRBJ1-5): SAVISQKPSRDICQRGTSLTIQCQVDSQVTMMFWYRQQPGQSLTLIATANQGSEATYESGFVIDKFPISRPNLTFSTLTVSNMSPEDSSIYLCSASDGINSNQPQHFGDGTRLSIL.

This clone was picked up one time. This chain joins TRBV11-2 and TRBJ2-7, with 8 bases matching TRBD1. After removal of 5 bases from V and 2 bases from J, the junction contained 2 bases not matched to a gene. The length of the CDR3 is 13 residues. Germline CDR1 reads SGHAT; CDR2 reads FQNNGV. Here the CDR3 DNA reads TGTGCCAGCAGCGGGGGACAGGCCTACGAGCAGTACTTC. Protein: CASSGGQAYEQYF. The variable domain in full, with the rest retrieved from reference TRBV11-2 and TRBJ2-7, is EAGVAQSPRYKIIEKRQSVAFWCNPISGHATLYWYQQILGQGPKLLIQFQNNGVVDDSQLPKDRFSAERLKGVDSTLKIQPAKLEDSAVYLCASSGGQAYEQYFGPGTRLTVT.

The gene calls are TRBV11-1 and TRBJ2-7, with 7 bases that match TRBD1. The J segment lost 0 bases and the V segment lost 3 bases, leaving 5 bases of the junction unmatched. Germline V gives CDR1 SGHAT, CDR2 FQDESV (reference sequence). This CDR3 comprises 15 residues. CDR3 region: CASSLGTVASYEQYF. As DNA, the CDR3 is TGTGCCAGCAGCTTGGGGACAGTCGCCTCCTACGAGCAGTACTTC.